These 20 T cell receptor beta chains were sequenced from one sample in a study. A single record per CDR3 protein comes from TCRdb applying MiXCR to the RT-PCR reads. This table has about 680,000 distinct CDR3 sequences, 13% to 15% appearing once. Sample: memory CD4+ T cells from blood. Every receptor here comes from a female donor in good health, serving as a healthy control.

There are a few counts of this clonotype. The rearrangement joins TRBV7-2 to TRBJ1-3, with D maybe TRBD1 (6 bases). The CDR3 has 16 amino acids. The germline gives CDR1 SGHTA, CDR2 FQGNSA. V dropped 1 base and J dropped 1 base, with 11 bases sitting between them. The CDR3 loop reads CASSLVGGLSGNTIYF. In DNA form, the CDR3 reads TGTGCCAGCAGCTTAGTTGGGGGGCTGTCTGGAAACACCATATATTTT.

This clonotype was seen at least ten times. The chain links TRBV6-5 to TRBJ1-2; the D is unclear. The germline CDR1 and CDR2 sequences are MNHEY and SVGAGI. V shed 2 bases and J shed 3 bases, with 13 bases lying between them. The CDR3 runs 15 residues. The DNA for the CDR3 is TGTGCCAGCAGTTACCGTCCGGACGGCTACTATGGCTACACCTTC. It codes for CASSYRPDGYYGYTF.

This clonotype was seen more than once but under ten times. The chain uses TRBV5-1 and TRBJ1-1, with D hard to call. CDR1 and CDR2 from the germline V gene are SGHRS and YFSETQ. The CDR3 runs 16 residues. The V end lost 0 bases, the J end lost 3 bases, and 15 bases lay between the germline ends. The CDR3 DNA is TGCGCCAGCAGCTTGGGCCCCGCGGACCCGGACACTGAAGCTTTCTTT. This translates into CASSLGPADPDTEAFF.

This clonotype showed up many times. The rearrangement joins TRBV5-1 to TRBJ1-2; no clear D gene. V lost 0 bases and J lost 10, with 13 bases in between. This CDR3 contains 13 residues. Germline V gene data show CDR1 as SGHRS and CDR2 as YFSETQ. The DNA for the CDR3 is TGCGCCAGCAGCTTGGGAAATGTTCTGGACTACACCTTC. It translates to CASSLGNVLDYTF.

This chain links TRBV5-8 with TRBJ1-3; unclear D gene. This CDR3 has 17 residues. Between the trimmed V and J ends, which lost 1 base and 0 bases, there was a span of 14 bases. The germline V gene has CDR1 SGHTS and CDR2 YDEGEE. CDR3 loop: CASSLLKTTHSGNTIYF. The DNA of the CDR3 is TGTGCCAGCAGCTTGTTAAAGACGACACACTCTGGAAACACCATATATTTT.

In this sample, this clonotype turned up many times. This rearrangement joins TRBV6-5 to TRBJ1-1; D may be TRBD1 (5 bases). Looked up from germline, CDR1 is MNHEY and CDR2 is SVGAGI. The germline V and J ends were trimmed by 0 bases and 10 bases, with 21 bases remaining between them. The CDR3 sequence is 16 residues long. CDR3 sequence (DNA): TGTGCCAGCAGTTACTCGGGGTTACGGCAGGGAGGTCGAGCTTTCTTT. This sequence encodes CASSYSGLRQGGRAFF.

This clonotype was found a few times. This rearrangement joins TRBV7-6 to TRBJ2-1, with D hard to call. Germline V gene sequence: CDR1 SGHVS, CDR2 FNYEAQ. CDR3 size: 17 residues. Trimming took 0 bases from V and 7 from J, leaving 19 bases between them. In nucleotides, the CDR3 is TGTGCCAGCAGCTTAGCAAATAGACTTTCCGCTACTAATGAGCAGTTCTTC. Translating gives CASSLANRLSATNEQFF.

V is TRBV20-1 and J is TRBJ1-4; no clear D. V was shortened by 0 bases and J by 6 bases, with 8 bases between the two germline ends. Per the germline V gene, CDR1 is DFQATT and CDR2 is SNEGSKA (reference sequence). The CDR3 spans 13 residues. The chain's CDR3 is CSARDLSHEKLFF. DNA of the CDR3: TGCAGTGCTAGAGATCTCAGCCATGAAAAACTGTTTTTT.

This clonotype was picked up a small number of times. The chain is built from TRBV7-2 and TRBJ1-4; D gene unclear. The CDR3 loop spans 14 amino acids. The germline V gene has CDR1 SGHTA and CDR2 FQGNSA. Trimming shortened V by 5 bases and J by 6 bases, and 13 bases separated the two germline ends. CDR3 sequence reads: CASSTSVGYEKLFF. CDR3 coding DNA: TGTGCCAGCAGCACCTCTGTGGGGTATGAAAAACTGTTTTTT.

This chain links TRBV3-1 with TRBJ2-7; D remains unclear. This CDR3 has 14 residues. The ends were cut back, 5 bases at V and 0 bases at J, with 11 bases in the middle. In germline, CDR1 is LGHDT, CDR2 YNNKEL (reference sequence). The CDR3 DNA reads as TGTGCCAGCAGCACCCAAACTGGCTCCTACGAGCAGTACTTC. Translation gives CASSTQTGSYEQYF.

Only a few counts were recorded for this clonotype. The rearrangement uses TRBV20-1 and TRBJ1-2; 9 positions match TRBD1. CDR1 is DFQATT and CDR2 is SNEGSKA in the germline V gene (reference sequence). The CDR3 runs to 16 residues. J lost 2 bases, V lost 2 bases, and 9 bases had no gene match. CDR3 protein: CSARNRGQVWNYGYTF. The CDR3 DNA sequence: TGCAGTGCTAGAAACAGGGGGCAGGTTTGGAACTATGGCTACACCTTC.

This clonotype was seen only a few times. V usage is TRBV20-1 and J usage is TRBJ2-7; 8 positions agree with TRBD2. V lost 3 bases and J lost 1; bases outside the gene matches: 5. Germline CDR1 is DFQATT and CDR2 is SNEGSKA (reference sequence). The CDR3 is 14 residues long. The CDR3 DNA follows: TGCAGTGCTAGTACTAGCGGAAAATCCTACGAGCAGTACTTC. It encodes CSASTSGKSYEQYF.

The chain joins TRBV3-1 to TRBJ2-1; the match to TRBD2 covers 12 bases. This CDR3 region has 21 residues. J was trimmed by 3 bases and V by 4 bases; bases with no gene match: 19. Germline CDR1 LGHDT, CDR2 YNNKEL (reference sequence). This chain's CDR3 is CASSPGRPGLAGRGNYNEQFF. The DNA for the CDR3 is TGTGCCAGCAGCCCTGGACGCCCGGGACTAGCGGGTAGGGGCAACTACAATGAGCAGTTCTTC.

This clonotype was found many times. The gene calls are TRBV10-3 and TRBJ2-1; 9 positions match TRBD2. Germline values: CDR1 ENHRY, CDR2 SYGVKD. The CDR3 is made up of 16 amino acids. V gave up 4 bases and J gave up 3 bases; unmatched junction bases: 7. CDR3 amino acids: CAISGTAGGNYNEQFF. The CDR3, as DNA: TGTGCCATCAGTGGTACGGCGGGGGGGAACTACAATGAGCAGTTCTTC.

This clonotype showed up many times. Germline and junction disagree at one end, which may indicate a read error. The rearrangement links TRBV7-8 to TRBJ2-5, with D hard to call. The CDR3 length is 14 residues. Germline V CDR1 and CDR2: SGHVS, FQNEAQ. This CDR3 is CASSLAGYGETRGF. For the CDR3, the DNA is TGTGCCAGCAGCTTAGCGGGCTACGGAGAGACCCGAGGCTTC.

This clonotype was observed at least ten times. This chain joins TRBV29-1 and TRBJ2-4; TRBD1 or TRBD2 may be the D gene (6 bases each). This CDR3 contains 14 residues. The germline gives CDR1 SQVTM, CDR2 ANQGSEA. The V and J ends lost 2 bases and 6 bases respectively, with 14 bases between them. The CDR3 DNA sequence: TGCAGCGTTGAAAGGGGGGCCGGGGTAAACATTCAGTACTTC. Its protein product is CSVERGAGVNIQYF.

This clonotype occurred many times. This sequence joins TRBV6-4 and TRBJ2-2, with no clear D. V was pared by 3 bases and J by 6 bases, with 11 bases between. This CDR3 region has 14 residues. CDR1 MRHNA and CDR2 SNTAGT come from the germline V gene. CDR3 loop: CASSERYQSGELFF. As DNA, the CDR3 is TGTGCCAGCAGTGAACGGTATCAGTCCGGGGAGCTGTTTTTT.

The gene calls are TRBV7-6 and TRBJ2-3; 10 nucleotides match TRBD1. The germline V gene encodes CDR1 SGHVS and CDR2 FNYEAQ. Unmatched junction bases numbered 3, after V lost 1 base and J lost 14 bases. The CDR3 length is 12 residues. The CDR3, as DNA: TGTGCCAGCAGCTTAGGGACAGGGGGTGTGTATTTT. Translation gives CASSLGTGGVYF. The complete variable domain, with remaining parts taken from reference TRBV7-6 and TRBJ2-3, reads GAGVSQSPRYKVTKRGQDVALRCDPISGHVSLYWYRQALGQGPEFLTYFNYEAQQDKSGLPNDRFSAERPEGSISTLTIQRTEQRDSAMYRCASSLGTGGVYFGPGTRLTVL.

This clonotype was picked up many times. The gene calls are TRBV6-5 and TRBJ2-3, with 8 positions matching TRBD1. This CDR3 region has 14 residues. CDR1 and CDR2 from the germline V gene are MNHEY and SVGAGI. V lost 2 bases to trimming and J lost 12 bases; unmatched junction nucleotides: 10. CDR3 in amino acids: CASSYRGPGQGQYF. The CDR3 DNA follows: TGTGCCAGCAGTTACCGCGGCCCTGGACAGGGACAGTATTTT.

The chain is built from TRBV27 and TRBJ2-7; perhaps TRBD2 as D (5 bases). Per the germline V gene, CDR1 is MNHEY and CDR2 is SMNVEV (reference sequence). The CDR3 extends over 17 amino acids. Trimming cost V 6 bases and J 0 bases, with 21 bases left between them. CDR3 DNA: TGTGCCAGCAGAGCGGTGGTTGGTGTCACTAGCTCCTACGAGCAGTACTTC. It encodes CASRAVVGVTSSYEQYF.